Sequencing of this T cell receptor beta chain was carried out in a study of technical replicates of blood from a handful of donors. The V and J ends lost 1 base and 6 bases, in that order; junction bases with no gene match: 12. From germline, CDR1 is MGHRA and CDR2 YSYEKL. The CDR3 has 16 residues. TCRdb's copy holds only in-frame clones and misses some; the assay was immunoSEQ multiplex PCR. The data hold about 81,000 clones, with approximately 96% observed a single time. This chain connects TRBV4-1 to TRBJ2-7; 7 bases fit TRBD1. The sample was T cells isolated from PBMCs. This sequence originates from a human donor in good health. CDR3 protein: CASSQGLGGPSFEQYF. CDR3 sequence (DNA): TGCGCCAGCAGCCAAGGGCTAGGGGGCCCCTCGTTCGAGCAGTACTTC.